This is a list of T cell receptor beta chains from one sample in a study of T cell responses to AZD1222 COVID-19 vaccine. Clones were read by immunoSEQ multiplex PCR, and TCRdb kept only the in-frame ones, dropping some. The data contain 160,000 or so clones, 80% to 90% of them singletons. The specimen was peripheral blood, collected after recovery from COVID-19. The receptors were gathered from an adult who had recovered from COVID-19. CDR3s include the opening cysteine and the closing phenylalanine or tryptophan. The D gene is left open where the match is weak. Clone sizes are given selectively: once, few, many, or a class where the clone is expanded.

j_gene	d_gene	v_gene	abundance	CDR3aa	CDR3nt
TRBJ1-5	-	TRBV6-1	once	CASSDNPLQGKSNQPQHF	TGTGCCAGCAGTGACAACCCTTTACAGGGCAAGAGCAATCAGCCCCAGCATTTT
TRBJ1-5	-	TRBV28	medium-sized	CASTGVSAGGRTYSNQPQHF	TGTGCCAGCACCGGTGTGTCCGCGGGGGGCAGAACCTATAGCAATCAGCCCCAGCATTTT
TRBJ2-7	-	TRBV7-9	-	CASSLEGREQYF	TGTGCCAGCAGCTTAGAGGGGCGCGAGCAGTACTTC
TRBJ2-2	TRBD2	TRBV25-1	few	CASSEELAGGPNTGELFF	TGTGCCAGCAGTGAAGAACTAGCGGGAGGCCCCAACACCGGGGAGCTGTTTTTT
TRBJ2-1	-	TRBV5-1	-	CASSPRVPLYNEQFF	TGCGCCAGCAGCCCCCGGGTCCCCTTATACAATGAGCAGTTCTTC
TRBJ2-3	TRBD1	TRBV27	-	CASSLGDRSTDTQYF	TGTGCCAGCAGCCTCGGGGACAGGTCCACAGATACGCAGTATTTT
TRBJ1-3	-	TRBV9	few	CASSVTWGNENTIYF	TGTGCCAGCAGCGTAACCTGGGGTAATGAAAACACCATATATTTT
TRBJ2-5	-	TRBV12-3/TRBV12-4	-	CASSPTGEETQYF	TGTGCCAGCAGTCCGACGGGCGAAGAGACCCAGTACTTC
TRBJ1-2	-	TRBV6-5	-	CASSYSGGVDGYTF	TGTGCCAGCAGTTATTCGGGGGGGGTGGATGGCTACACCTTC
TRBJ2-4	-	TRBV9	-	CASSSSPTAPIQYF	TGTGCCAGCAGCTCGTCTCCCACGGCTCCGATTCAGTACTTC
TRBJ1-5	-	TRBV12-3/TRBV12-4	-	CASSSSREQPQHF	TGTGCCAGCAGTTCATCCAGGGAGCAGCCCCAGCATTTT
TRBJ2-3	-	TRBV28	-	CASSSGVSTDTQYF	TGTGCCAGCAGTTCAGGGGTTAGCACAGATACGCAGTATTTT
TRBJ2-7	TRBD2	TRBV4-2	-	CASSSGLAGGRGYEQYF	TGTGCCAGCAGCTCTGGACTAGCGGGAGGTAGAGGCTACGAGCAGTACTTC
TRBJ1-4	-	TRBV5-1	-	CASSLAGGTNEKLFF	TGCGCCAGCAGCTTGGCCGGGGGAACTAATGAAAAACTGTTTTTT
TRBJ2-3	TRBD2	TRBV7-8	-	CASSLRDYPDTQYF	TGTGCCAGCAGCTTAAGGGACTACCCAGATACGCAGTATTTT
TRBJ2-3	-	TRBV11-2	-	CASARGLGTDTQYF	TGTGCCAGCGCCCGAGGGCTCGGCACAGATACGCAGTATTTT
TRBJ1-6	-	TRBV7-2	-	CASSLKRVGSYNSPLHF	TGTGCCAGCAGTCTAAAGAGGGTCGGCTCCTATAATTCACCCCTCCACTTT